A selection of T cell receptor beta chains follows, all from one sample in a study of shared clonotypes between healthy human individuals. The repertoire was sequenced with immunoSEQ multiplex PCR; TCRdb's copy has only in-frame clones and lacks some. The repertoire holds around 240,000 clones, approximately 65% seen once, with 11% in the top ten. Material for sequencing was memory CD4+ T cells sorted from blood. These receptors were collected from a man aged 25 to 45 in good health. Both conserved end residues are part of each CDR3. A D gene is named only where the DNA matches it firmly. Expanded clones are given a class, and other clones once, few, many or no size at all.

D: .
size: .
V: TRBV4-3
J: TRBJ1-2
DNA: TGCGCCAGCAGCCAAGGGCTTTGGGGTAACTATGGCTACACCTTC
CDR3: CASSQGLWGNYGYTF

D: .
size: .
V: TRBV9
J: TRBJ1-5
DNA: TGTGCCAGCAGCGTAGGGGGACAACCCAATCAGCCCCAGCATTTT
CDR3: CASSVGGQPNQPQHF

D: .
size: once
V: TRBV7-2
J: TRBJ2-7
DNA: TGTGCCAGCAGCTTTAGTTGGACTGGCCGGTACGAGCAGTACTTC
CDR3: CASSFSWTGRYEQYF

D: .
size: once
V: TRBV28
J: TRBJ1-2
DNA: TGTGCCAGCAGTTTAGGGAGGCTCCACACCTTC
CDR3: CASSLGRLHTF

D: .
size: .
V: TRBV7-2
J: TRBJ1-5
DNA: TGTGCCAGCAGCGGGGGGGGGAGCAATCAGCCCCAGCATTTT
CDR3: CASSGGGSNQPQHF

D: .
size: many
V: TRBV5-6
J: TRBJ1-2
DNA: TGTGCCAGCAGCTTGAACGCGGACTATGGCTACACCTTC
CDR3: CASSLNADYGYTF

D: .
size: few
V: TRBV6-1
J: TRBJ1-2
DNA: TGTGCCAGCAGGGAGCGACAGACCTATGGCTACACCTTC
CDR3: CASRERQTYGYTF

D: .
size: once
V: TRBV11-2
J: TRBJ2-7
DNA: TGTGCCAGCAGCTTAGCCCCTAGCGACGAGCAGTACTTC
CDR3: CASSLAPSDEQYF

D: .
size: .
V: TRBV2
J: TRBJ2-3
DNA: TGTGCCAGCAGAGGGGGGGTCCGTACAGATACGCAGTATTTT
CDR3: CASRGGVRTDTQYF

D: .
size: few
V: TRBV6-1
J: TRBJ2-7
DNA: TGTGCCAGCAGGTCGGGGGTCCACTCCTACGAGCAGTACTTC
CDR3: CASRSGVHSYEQYF

D: .
size: .
V: TRBV6-4
J: TRBJ2-3
DNA: TGTGCCAGCAGTGAGCGGGCTAGCACAGATACGCAGTATTTT
CDR3: CASSERASTDTQYF

D: .
size: .
V: TRBV5-1
J: TRBJ2-7
DNA: TGCGCCAGCAGCCTAGGGGGGCCAGGCCTCTACGAGCAGTACTTC
CDR3: CASSLGGPGLYEQYF

D: .
size: .
V: TRBV11-1
J: TRBJ1-5
DNA: TGTGCCAGCAGCTTAGACAGGGATCAGCCCCAGCATTTT
CDR3: CASSLDRDQPQHF

D: .
size: .
V: TRBV6-5
J: TRBJ2-1
DNA: TGTGCCAGCAGGCTTACATCACAGAAGGAGTTCTTC
CDR3: CASRLTSQKEFF

D: TRBD1
size: .
V: TRBV30
J: TRBJ2-5
DNA: TGTGCCTGGATTGAGGGGGCGCGGGCGACCCAGTACTTC
CDR3: CAWIEGARATQYF

D: TRBD1
size: .
V: TRBV2
J: TRBJ1-1
DNA: TGTGCCAGCAGTCAGCCCGGGACAGTGAACACTGAAGCTTTCTTT
CDR3: CASSQPGTVNTEAFF

D: .
size: .
V: TRBV28
J: TRBJ1-2
DNA: TGTGCCAGCAGTTTTACCAGACGGGGCTACACCTTC
CDR3: CASSFTRRGYTF

D: .
size: .
V: TRBV10-3
J: TRBJ2-2
DNA: TGTGCCATCGACGAGGGTGACACCGGGGAGCTGTTTTTT
CDR3: CAIDEGDTGELFF

D: TRBD2
size: once
V: TRBV28
J: TRBJ2-5
DNA: TGTGCCAGCAGTGAGCGGGAGGGCCTAGAGACCCAGTACTTC
CDR3: CASSEREGLETQYF

D: .
size: few
V: TRBV18
J: TRBJ2-2
DNA: TGTGCCAGCTCACCAAACGGGGCGACCACCGGGGAGCTGTTTTTT
CDR3: CASSPNGATTGELFF

D: TRBD1
size: few
V: TRBV5-5
J: TRBJ2-1
DNA: TGTGCCACCGTCCCGGGACAGGGGTCCTACAATGAGCAGTTCTTC
CDR3: CATVPGQGSYNEQFF

D: .
size: .
V: TRBV5-1
J: TRBJ2-6
DNA: TGCGCCACCGACACGGGGGACTCTGGGGCCAACGTCCTGACTTTC
CDR3: CATDTGDSGANVLTF

D: .
size: .
V: TRBV30
J: TRBJ1-1
DNA: TGTGCCTGGACCCCGACAGGGAACACTGAAGCTTTCTTT
CDR3: CAWTPTGNTEAFF

D: .
size: .
V: TRBV13
J: TRBJ2-7
DNA: TGTGCCAGCAGTTTCTCTGCGTGGCGCCGGGACTCCTCCACCCACGAGCAGTACTTC
CDR3: CASSFSAWRRDSSTHEQYF

D: TRBD2
size: .
V: TRBV11-2
J: TRBJ2-1
DNA: TGTGCCAGCAGCTTCGAGCGGGGCGGCGGGCTGGAGCAGTTCTTC
CDR3: CASSFERGGGLEQFF

D: .
size: .
V: TRBV29-1
J: TRBJ2-5
DNA: TGCAGCGTTGTTGGGGGAGGTCGCGAGACCCAGTACTTC
CDR3: CSVVGGGRETQYF

D: TRBD1
size: .
V: TRBV11-2
J: TRBJ1-4
DNA: TGTGCCAGCAGCGAGACAGGGGGCTACGAAAAACTGTTTTTT
CDR3: CASSETGGYEKLFF

D: .
size: few
V: TRBV7-9
J: TRBJ2-6
DNA: TGTGCCAGCAGCTTATCGGCCTCTGGGGCCAACGTCCTGACTTTC
CDR3: CASSLSASGANVLTF

D: TRBD2
size: .
V: TRBV2
J: TRBJ2-3
DNA: TGTGCCAGCAGTGGGCGGGCGGGAGGCACAGATACGCAGTATTTT
CDR3: CASSGRAGGTDTQYF

D: .
size: few
V: TRBV11-2
J: TRBJ2-5
DNA: TGTGCCAGCAGGGGCTCTCGGCAGTACTTC
CDR3: CASRGSRQYF

D: .
size: .
V: TRBV5-5
J: TRBJ1-3
DNA: TGTGCCAGCAGCTCAGATGCAGGGTTCTCTGGAAACACCATATATTTT
CDR3: CASSSDAGFSGNTIYF

D: .
size: .
V: TRBV13
J: TRBJ1-5
DNA: TGTGCCAGCAGCTTTCGGAGCAATCAGCCCCAGCATTTT
CDR3: CASSFRSNQPQHF

D: TRBD2
size: .
V: TRBV11-1
J: TRBJ2-1
DNA: TGTGCCAGCAGCCCGGGGGGGTTTAATGAGCAGTTCTTC
CDR3: CASSPGGFNEQFF

D: .
size: .
V: TRBV18
J: TRBJ2-6
DNA: TGTGCCAGCCGGGGGACGTGGGGCGCCTCTGGGGCCAACGTCCTGACTTTC
CDR3: CASRGTWGASGANVLTF

D: TRBD2
size: .
V: TRBV5-1
J: TRBJ2-3
DNA: TGCGCCAGCAGCTTGGAAGCGGGGGGCACAGATACGCAGTATTTT
CDR3: CASSLEAGGTDTQYF

D: .
size: .
V: TRBV6-5
J: TRBJ1-2
DNA: TGTGCCAGCAGTTACGTCTTGGGGGGCTATGGCTACACCTTC
CDR3: CASSYVLGGYGYTF

D: TRBD2
size: many
V: TRBV5-6
J: TRBJ2-2
DNA: TGTGCCAGCACCCAGGGACTAGCGGGAACCGGGGAGCTGTTTTTT
CDR3: CASTQGLAGTGELFF

D: TRBD1
size: .
V: TRBV4-3
J: TRBJ1-2
DNA: TGCGCCAGCAGCCAAGTCGGGACAGTGCTTTTCGAAGGATATGGCTACACCTTC
CDR3: CASSQVGTVLFEGYGYTF

D: TRBD2
size: .
V: TRBV7-2
J: TRBJ2-1
DNA: TGTGCCAGCAGCTTAGCGGCTAGCGGTTTCCGCTCCTACAATGAGCAGTTCTTC
CDR3: CASSLAASGFRSYNEQFF

D: .
size: few
V: TRBV4-1
J: TRBJ2-2
DNA: TGCGCCAGCAGCCAAGTTGCCCTAGCCGGGAGTCCCGGGGAGCTGTTTTTT
CDR3: CASSQVALAGSPGELFF

D: TRBD1
size: .
V: TRBV5-1
J: TRBJ2-2
DNA: TGCGCCAGCAGCTTTGGGACAGGGACCATGAACGGGGAGCTGTTTTTT
CDR3: CASSFGTGTMNGELFF

D: .
size: .
V: TRBV29-1
J: TRBJ2-5
DNA: TGCAGCGTTGACCTAGAGACCCAGTACTTC
CDR3: CSVDLETQYF

D: .
size: .
V: TRBV5-1
J: TRBJ2-7
DNA: TGCGCCAGCAGCTTGGCGCCAGGGGATTTACGAGACCAGTACTTC
CDR3: CASSLAPGDLRDQYF

D: .
size: .
V: TRBV5-4
J: TRBJ1-1
DNA: TGTGCCAGCAGCTTGTACGTGAACACTGAAGCTTTCTTT
CDR3: CASSLYVNTEAFF

D: .
size: .
V: TRBV7-6
J: TRBJ2-3
DNA: TGTGCCAGCAGCTCGTATAAAGGGTCGACAGATACGCAGTATTTT
CDR3: CASSSYKGSTDTQYF

D: TRBD1
size: .
V: TRBV20-1
J: TRBJ1-2
DNA: TGCAGTGCGGACAGGGGTGGCTACACCTTC
CDR3: CSADRGGYTF

D: TRBD2
size: .
V: TRBV6-6
J: TRBJ2-3
DNA: TGTGCCAGCAGACGGACTAGCGGAGGCACAGATACGCAGTATTTT
CDR3: CASRRTSGGTDTQYF

D: TRBD2
size: .
V: TRBV5-1
J: TRBJ2-2
DNA: TGCGCCAGCAGATCCACTAGCGGGAGTGCGAACACCGGGGAGCTGTTTTTT
CDR3: CASRSTSGSANTGELFF

D: .
size: .
V: TRBV11-3
J: TRBJ2-5
DNA: TGTGCCAGCAGCTTCGGTGTCCAAGAGACCCAGTACTTC
CDR3: CASSFGVQETQYF

D: .
size: few
V: TRBV5-1
J: TRBJ2-4
DNA: TGCGCCAGCAGCTTGGTTCGACGGGACATTCAGTACTTC
CDR3: CASSLVRRDIQYF

D: .
size: .
V: TRBV18
J: TRBJ2-1
DNA: TGTGCCAGCTCACCACCGGGGGGCGGGACCTCCTACAATGAGCAGTTCTTC
CDR3: CASSPPGGGTSYNEQFF

D: TRBD2
size: .
V: TRBV5-4
J: TRBJ2-7
DNA: TGTGCCAGCAGGTACTCTAGCGGGTTTAGCGAGCAGTACTTC
CDR3: CASRYSSGFSEQYF

D: .
size: .
V: TRBV4-1
J: TRBJ1-3
DNA: TGCGCCAGCAGCCAGGGGCCGACTGGAAACACCATATATTTT
CDR3: CASSQGPTGNTIYF

D: TRBD1
size: many
V: TRBV9
J: TRBJ2-7
DNA: TGTGCCAGCAGCGTGACAGGGTACGCCGTTGAGCAGTACTTC
CDR3: CASSVTGYAVEQYF